This T cell receptor (beta chain) was obtained from a study of shared clonotypes between healthy human individuals. Remarks on this clone: Its target is not known.

General study points: The authors sampled blood alone, and tissue repertoires likely differ. Some clonotypes were shared by all four sorted-subset donors, while others were not shared. The non-shared ones had lower generation probabilities than the shared ones. Larger estimated richness was generally seen in naive subsets than in memory subsets.

Division of CD4+ cells produced a CD45RA+ naive subset and a CD45RA-negative memory subset. V was pared by 2 bases and J by 1 base, with 3 bases of the junction left unmatched. Germline V lookup: CDR1 SGHTA, CDR2 FQGNSA. The CDR3 is made up of 15 amino acids. The assay was immunoSEQ multiplex PCR, and TCRdb's table has in-frame clones only and misses some. The table shows about a million clones, with about three quarters occurring only once. The chain carries TRBV7-2 and TRBJ2-5, with TRBD1 matching 8 bases. This TCR derives from a man aged 18 to 35 in good health. Specimen: memory CD4+ T cells sorted from blood. Stated subset: CD45RA-negative fraction. CDR3 amino acids: CASSLRGQVQETQYF. Here the CDR3 DNA reads TGTGCCAGCAGCTTAAGGGGACAGGTCCAAGAGACCCAGTACTTC.